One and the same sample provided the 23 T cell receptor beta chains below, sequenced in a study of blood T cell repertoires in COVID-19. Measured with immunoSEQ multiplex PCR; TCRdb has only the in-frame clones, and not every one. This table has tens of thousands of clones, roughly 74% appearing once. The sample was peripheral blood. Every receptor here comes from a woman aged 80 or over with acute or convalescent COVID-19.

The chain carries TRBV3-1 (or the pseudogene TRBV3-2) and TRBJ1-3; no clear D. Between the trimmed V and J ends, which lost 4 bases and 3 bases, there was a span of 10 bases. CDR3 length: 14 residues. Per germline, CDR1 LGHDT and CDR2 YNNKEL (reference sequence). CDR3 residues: CASSLGAVGNTIYF. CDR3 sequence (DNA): TGTGCCAGCAGCCTCGGAGCGGTTGGAAACACCATATATTTT.

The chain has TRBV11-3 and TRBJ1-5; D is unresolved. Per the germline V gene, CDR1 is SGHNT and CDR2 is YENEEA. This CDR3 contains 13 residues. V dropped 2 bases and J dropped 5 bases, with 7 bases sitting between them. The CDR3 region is CASSLTVDQPQHF. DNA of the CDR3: TGTGCCAGCAGCTTAACGGTGGATCAGCCCCAGCATTTT.

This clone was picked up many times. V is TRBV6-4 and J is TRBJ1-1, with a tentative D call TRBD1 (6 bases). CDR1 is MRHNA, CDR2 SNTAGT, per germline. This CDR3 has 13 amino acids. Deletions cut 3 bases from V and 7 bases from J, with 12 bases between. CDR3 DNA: TGTGCCAGCAGTGAACAGGGTCGGGGTGAAGCTTTCTTT. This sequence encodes CASSEQGRGEAFF.

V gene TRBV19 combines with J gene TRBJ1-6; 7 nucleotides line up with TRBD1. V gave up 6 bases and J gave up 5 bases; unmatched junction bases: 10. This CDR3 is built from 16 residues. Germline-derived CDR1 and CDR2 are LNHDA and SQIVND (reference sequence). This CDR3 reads CASSLRPGQHNSPLHF. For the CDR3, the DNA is TGTGCCAGTAGCCTACGACCGGGACAGCATAATTCACCCCTCCACTTT.

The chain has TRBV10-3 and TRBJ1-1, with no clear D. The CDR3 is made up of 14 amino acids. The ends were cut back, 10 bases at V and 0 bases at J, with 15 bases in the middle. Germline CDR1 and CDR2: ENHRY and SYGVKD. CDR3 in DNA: TGTGCCAGTTCTAGAGGCATATTGAACACTGAAGCTTTCTTT. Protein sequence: CASSRGILNTEAFF.

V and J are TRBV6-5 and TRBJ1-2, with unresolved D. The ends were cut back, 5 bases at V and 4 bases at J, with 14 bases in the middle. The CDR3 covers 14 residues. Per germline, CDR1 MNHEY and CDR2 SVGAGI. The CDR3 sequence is CASSPRAGAYGYTF. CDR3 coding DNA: TGTGCCAGCAGTCCCCGTGCGGGTGCCTATGGCTACACCTTC.

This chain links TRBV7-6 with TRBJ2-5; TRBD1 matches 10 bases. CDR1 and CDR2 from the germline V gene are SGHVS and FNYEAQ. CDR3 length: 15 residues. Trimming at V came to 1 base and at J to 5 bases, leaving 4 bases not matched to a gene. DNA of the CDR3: TGTGCCAGCAGCTTAGGGGGACAGGGGAGGGAGACCCAGTACTTC. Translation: CASSLGGQGRETQYF.

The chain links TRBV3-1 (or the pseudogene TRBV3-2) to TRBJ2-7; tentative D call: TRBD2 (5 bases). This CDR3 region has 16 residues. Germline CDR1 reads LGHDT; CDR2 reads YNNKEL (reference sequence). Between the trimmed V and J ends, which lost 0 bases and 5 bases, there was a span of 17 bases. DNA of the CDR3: TGTGCCAGCAGCCAAGATGGGTTTGAGGGTCCCAACGAGCAGTACTTC. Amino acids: CASSQDGFEGPNEQYF.

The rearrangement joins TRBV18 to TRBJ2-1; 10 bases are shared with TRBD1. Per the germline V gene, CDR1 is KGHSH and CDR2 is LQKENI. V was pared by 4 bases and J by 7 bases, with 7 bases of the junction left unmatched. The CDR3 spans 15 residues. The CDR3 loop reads CASSRQTGGANEQFF. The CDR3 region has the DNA TGTGCCAGCTCACGACAGACAGGGGGCGCAAATGAGCAGTTCTTC.

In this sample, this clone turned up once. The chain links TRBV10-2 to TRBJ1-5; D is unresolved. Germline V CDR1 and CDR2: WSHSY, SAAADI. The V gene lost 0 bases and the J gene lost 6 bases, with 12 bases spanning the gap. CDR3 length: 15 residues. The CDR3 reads CASSESGRESQPQHF. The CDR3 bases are TGCGCCAGCAGTGAGTCGGGGAGGGAGAGTCAGCCCCAGCATTTT.

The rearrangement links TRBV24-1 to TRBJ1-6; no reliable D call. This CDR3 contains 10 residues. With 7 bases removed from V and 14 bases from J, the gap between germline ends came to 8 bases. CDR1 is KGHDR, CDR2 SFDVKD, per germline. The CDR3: CATRRGTLHF. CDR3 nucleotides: TGTGCCACCAGAAGAGGAACCCTCCACTTT.

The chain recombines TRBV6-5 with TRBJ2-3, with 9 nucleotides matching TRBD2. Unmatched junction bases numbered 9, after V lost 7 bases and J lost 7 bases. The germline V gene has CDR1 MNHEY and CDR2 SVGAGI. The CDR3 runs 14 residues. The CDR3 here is CASKGSGRGNTQYF. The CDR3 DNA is TGTGCCAGCAAGGGTAGCGGGAGAGGGAATACGCAGTATTTT.

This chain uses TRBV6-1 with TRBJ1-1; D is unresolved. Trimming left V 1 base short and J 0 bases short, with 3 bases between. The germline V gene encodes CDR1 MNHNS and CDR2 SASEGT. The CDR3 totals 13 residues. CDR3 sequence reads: CASSEVLNTEAFF. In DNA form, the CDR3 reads TGTGCCAGCAGTGAAGTCTTGAACACTGAAGCTTTCTTT.

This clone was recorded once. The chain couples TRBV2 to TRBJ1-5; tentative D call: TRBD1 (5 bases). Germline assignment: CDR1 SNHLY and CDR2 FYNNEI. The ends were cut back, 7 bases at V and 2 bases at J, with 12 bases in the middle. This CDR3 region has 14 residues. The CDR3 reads CASTGGYGNQPQHF. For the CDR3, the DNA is TGTGCCAGCACGGGGGGATATGGCAATCAGCCCCAGCATTTT.

CDR3 nucleotides: TGTGCCAGCTCACCTCTTGGGCTTGAGACCCAGTACTTC. It is translated as CASSPLGLETQYF. The genes are TRBV18 and TRBJ2-5; D remains ambiguous. The ends were cut back, 3 bases at V and 5 bases at J, with 10 bases in the middle. The CDR3 consists of 13 residues. Germline V gives CDR1 KGHSH, CDR2 LQKENI.

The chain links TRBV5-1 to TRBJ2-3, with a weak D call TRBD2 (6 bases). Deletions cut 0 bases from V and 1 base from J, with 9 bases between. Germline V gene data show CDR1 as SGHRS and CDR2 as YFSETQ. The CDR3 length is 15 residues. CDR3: CASSLGASGTDTQYF. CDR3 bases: TGCGCCAGCAGCTTGGGGGCTAGCGGCACAGATACGCAGTATTTT.

CDR3 nucleotide sequence: TGTGCCAGCAGTATAGGAGGGGTTGATGGAGATACGCAGTATTTT. It encodes CASSIGGVDGDTQYF. The genes are TRBV27 and TRBJ2-3; D may be TRBD2 (6 bases). Deletions cut 5 bases from V and 5 bases from J, with 17 bases between. This CDR3 comprises 15 residues. Per germline, CDR1 MNHEY and CDR2 SMNVEV (reference sequence).

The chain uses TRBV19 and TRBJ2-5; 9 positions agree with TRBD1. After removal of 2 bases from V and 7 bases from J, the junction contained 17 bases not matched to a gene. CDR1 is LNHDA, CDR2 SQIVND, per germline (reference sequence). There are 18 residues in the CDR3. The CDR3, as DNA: TGTGCCAGTAGTATAACCAGAACCGGGACAGGGCCATTTTCGACCCAGTACTTC. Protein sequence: CASSITRTGTGPFSTQYF.

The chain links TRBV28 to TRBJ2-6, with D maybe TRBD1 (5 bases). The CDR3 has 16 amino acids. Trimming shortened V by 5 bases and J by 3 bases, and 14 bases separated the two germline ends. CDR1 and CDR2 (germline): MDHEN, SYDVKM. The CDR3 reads CASSGARNFGANVLTF. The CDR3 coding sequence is TGTGCCAGCAGTGGGGCCAGGAATTTTGGGGCCAACGTCCTGACTTTC.

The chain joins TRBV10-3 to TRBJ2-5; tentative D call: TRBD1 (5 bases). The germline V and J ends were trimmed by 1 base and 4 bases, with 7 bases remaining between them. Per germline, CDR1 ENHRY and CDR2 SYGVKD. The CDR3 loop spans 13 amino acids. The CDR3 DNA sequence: TGTGCCATCAGTGAGTTAGGGGCAGAGACCCAGTACTTC. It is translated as CAISELGAETQYF.

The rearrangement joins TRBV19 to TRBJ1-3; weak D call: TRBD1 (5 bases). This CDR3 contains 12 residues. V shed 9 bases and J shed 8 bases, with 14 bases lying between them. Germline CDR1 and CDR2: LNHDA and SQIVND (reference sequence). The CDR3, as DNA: TGTGCCAGCAGAAGCCGACAGTACACCATATATTTT. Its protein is CASRSRQYTIYF.

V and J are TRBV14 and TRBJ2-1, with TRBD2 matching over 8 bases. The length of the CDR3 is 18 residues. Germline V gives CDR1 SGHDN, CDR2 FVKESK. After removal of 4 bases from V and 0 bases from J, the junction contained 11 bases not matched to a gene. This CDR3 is CASSPIRGGGNSYNEQFF. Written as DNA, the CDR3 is TGTGCCAGCAGCCCAATTCGTGGCGGGGGGAACTCCTACAATGAGCAGTTCTTC.

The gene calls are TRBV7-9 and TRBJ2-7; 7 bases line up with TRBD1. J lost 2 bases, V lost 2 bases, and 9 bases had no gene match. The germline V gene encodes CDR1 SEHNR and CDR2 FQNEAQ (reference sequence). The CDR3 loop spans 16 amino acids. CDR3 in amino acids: CASSLRAGTVTYEQYF. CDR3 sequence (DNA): TGTGCCAGCAGCTTACGTGCCGGGACAGTAACCTACGAGCAGTACTTC. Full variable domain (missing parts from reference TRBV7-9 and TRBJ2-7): DTGVSQNPRHKITKRGQNVTFRCDPISEHNRLYWYRQTLGQGPEFLTYFQNEAQLEKSRLLSDRFSAERPKGSFSTLEIQRTEQGDSAMYLCASSLRAGTVTYEQYFGPGTRLTVT.